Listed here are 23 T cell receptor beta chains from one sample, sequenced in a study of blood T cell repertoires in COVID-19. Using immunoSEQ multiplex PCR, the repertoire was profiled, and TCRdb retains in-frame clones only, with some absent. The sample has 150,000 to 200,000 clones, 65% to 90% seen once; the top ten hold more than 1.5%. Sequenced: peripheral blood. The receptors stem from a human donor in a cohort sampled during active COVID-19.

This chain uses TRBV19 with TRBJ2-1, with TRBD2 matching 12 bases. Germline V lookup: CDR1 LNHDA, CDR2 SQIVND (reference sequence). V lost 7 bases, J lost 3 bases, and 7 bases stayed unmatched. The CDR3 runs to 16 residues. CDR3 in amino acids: CASKELAGGLYNEQFF. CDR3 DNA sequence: TGTGCCAGTAAAGAACTAGCGGGGGGCCTCTACAATGAGCAGTTCTTC.

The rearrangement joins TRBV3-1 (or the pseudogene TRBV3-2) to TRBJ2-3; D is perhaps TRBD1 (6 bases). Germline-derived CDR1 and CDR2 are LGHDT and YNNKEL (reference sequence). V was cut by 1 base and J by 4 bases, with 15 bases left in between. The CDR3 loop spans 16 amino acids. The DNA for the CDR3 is TGTGCCAGCAGCCAAGGATGGAGAGAGGGGGCAGATACGCAGTATTTT. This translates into CASSQGWREGADTQYF.

DNA for the CDR3: TGTGCCAGTAGTATAGGGGGACTAGCGGGGGGCCCTTACTACAATGAGCAGTTCTTC. Translating it yields CASSIGGLAGGPYYNEQFF. This sequence joins TRBV19 and TRBJ2-1; 15 bases line up with TRBD2. Looked up from germline, CDR1 is LNHDA and CDR2 is SQIVND (reference sequence). After removal of 1 base from V and 3 bases from J, the junction contained 7 bases not matched to a gene. The CDR3 covers 19 residues.

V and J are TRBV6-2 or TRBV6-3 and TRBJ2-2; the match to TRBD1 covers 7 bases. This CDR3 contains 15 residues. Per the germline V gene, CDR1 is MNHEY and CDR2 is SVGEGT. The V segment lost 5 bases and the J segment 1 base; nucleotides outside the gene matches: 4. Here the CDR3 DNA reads TGTGCCAGCAGTCCCCACAGGGGGAACACCGGGGAGCTGTTTTTT. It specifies CASSPHRGNTGELFF.

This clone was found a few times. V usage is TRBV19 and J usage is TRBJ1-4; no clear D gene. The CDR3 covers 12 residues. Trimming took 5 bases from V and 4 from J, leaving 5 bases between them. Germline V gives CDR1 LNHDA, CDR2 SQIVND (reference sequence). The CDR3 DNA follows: TGTGCCAGTAGTCCGTTTAATGAAAAACTGTTTTTT. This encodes CASSPFNEKLFF.

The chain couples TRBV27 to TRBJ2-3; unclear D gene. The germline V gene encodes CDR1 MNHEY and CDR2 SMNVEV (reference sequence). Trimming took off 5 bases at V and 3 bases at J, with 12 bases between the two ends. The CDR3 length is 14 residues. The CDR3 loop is CASSPHERTDTQYF. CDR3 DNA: TGTGCCAGCAGTCCCCATGAGAGAACAGATACGCAGTATTTT.

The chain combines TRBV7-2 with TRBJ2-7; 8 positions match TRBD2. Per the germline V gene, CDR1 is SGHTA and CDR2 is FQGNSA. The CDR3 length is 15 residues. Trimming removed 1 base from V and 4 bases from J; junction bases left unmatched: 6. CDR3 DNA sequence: TGTGCCAGCAGCTTAGTTTCGGGAGGGGTTTACGAGCAGTACTTC. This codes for CASSLVSGGVYEQYF.

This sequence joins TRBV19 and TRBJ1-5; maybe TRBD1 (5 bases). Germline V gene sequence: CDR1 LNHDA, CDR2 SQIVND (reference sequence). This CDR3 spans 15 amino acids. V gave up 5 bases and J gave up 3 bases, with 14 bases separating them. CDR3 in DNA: TGTGCCAGTAGTTTTCAGCAGGGAAACAATCAGCCCCAGCATTTT. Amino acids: CASSFQQGNNQPQHF.

CDR3 DNA sequence: TGCGCCAGCAGCCAAGATTGGGCAGGGGGCGATGGCTACACCTTC. Translation: CASSQDWAGGDGYTF. This sequence joins TRBV4-1 and TRBJ1-2; the match to TRBD1 covers 8 bases. This CDR3 contains 15 residues. V lost 0 bases and J lost 6; bases outside the gene matches: 6. Per germline, CDR1 MGHRA and CDR2 YSYEKL.

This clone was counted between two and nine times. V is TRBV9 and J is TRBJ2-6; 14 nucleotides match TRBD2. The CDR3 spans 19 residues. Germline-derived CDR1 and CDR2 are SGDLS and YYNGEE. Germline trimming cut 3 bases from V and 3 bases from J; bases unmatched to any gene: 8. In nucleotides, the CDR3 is TGTGCCAGCAGCGCAGCCCCGGGACTAGCGGGAGTTGGGGCCAACGTCCTGACTTTC. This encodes CASSAAPGLAGVGANVLTF.

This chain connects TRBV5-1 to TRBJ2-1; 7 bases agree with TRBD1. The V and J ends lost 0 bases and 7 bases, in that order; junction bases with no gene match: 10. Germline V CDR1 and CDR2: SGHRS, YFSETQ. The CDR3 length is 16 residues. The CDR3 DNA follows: TGCGCCAGCAGCTTGGCCGGACCGGGACAGTTTAATGAGCAGTTCTTC. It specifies CASSLAGPGQFNEQFF.

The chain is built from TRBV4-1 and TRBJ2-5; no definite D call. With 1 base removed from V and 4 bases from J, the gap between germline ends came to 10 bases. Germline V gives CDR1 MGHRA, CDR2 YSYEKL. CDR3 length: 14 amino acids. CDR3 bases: TGCGCCAGCAGCCAAGCACGGTCCCCAGAGACCCAGTACTTC. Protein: CASSQARSPETQYF.

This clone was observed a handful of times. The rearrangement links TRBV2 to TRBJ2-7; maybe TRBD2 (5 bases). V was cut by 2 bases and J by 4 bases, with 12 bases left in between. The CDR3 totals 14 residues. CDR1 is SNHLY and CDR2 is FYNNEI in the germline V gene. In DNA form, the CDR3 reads TGTGCCAGCAGTGAAAGAGGGCAGATTTACGAGCAGTACTTC. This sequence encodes CASSERGQIYEQYF.

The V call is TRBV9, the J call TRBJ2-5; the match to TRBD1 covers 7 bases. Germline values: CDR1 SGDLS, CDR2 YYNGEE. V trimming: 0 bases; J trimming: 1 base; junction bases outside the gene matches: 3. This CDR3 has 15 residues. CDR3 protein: CASSVVGDSQETQYF. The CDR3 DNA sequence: TGTGCCAGCAGCGTAGTGGGGGACAGCCAAGAGACCCAGTACTTC.

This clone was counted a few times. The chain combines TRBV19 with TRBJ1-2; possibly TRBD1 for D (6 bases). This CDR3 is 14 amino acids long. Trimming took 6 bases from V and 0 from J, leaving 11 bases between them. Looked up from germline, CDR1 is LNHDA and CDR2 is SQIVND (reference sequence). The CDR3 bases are TGTGCCAGTAGGGGGACAATCGCTAACTATGGCTACACCTTC. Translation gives CASRGTIANYGYTF.

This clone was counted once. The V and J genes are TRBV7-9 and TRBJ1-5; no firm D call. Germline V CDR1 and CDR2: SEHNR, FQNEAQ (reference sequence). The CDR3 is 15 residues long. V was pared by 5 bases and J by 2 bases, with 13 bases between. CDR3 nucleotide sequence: TGTGCCAGCAGCCCTGCAGGCAGAGGCAATCAGCCCCAGCATTTT. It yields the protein CASSPAGRGNQPQHF. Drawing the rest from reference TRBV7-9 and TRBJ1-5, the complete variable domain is DTGVSQNPRHKITKRGQNVTFRCDPISEHNRLYWYRQTLGQGPEFLTYFQNEAQLEKSRLLSDRFSAERPKGSFSTLEIQRTEQGDSAMYLCASSPAGRGNQPQHFGDGTRLSIL.

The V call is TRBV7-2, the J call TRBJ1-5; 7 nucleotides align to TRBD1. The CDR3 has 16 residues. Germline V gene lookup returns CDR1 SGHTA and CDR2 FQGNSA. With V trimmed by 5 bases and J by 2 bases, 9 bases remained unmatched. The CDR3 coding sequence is TGTGCCAGCAGCCCTGGAGGGGGCGCCCGCAATCAGCCCCAGCATTTT. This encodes CASSPGGGARNQPQHF.

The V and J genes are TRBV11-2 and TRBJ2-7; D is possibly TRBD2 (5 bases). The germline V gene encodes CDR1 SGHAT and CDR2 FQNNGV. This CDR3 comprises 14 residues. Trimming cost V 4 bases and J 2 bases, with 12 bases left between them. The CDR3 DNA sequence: TGTGCCAGCAGCTACCTCGGACTGGCCTACGAGCAGTACTTC. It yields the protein CASSYLGLAYEQYF.

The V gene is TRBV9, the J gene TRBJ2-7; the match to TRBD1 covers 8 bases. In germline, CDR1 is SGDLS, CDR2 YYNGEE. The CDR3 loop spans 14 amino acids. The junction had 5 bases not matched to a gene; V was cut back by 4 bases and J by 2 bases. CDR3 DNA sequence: TGTGCCAGCAGCACCCGACAGGGGCCCTACGAGCAGTACTTC. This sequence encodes CASSTRQGPYEQYF.

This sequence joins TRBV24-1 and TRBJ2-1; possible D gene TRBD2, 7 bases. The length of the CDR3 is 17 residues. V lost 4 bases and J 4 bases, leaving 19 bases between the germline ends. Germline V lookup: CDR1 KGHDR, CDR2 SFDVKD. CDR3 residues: CATSESGQSAGYNEQFF. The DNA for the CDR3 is TGTGCCACCAGTGAGTCAGGACAGTCAGCGGGGTACAATGAGCAGTTCTTC.

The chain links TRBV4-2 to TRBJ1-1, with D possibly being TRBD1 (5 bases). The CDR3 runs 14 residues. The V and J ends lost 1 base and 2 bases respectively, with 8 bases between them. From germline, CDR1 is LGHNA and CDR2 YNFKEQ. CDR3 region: CASSQGGVNTEAFF. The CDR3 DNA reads TGTGCCAGCAGCCAAGGGGGGGTTAACACTGAAGCTTTCTTT.

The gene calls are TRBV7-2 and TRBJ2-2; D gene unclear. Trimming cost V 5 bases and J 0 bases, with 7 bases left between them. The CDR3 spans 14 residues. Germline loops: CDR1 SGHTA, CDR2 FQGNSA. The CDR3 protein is CASSPLANTGELFF. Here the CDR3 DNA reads TGTGCCAGCAGCCCCCTAGCGAACACCGGGGAGCTGTTTTTT.

The CDR3 DNA follows: TGTGCCAGCAGCAAAGCGGCTATGGCCGGCAATGAGCAGTTCTTC. Translation: CASSKAAMAGNEQFF. The chain has TRBV28 and TRBJ2-1; D perhaps matches TRBD2 (5 bases). This CDR3 has 15 residues. The germline gives CDR1 MDHEN, CDR2 SYDVKM. The V end was cut by 6 bases, the J end by 6 bases, with 18 bases between.